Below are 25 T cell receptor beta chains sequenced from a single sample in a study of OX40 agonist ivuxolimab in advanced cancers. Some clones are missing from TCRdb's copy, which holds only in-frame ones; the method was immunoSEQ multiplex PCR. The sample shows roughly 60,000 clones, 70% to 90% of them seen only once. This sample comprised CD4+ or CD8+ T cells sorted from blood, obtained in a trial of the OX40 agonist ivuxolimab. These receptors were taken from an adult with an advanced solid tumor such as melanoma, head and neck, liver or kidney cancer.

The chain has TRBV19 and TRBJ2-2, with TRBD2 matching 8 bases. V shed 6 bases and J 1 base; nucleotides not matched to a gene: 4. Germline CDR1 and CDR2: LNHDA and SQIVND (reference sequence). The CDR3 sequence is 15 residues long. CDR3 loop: CASRERGMNTGELFF. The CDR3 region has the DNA TGTGCCAGTAGGGAGCGGGGGATGAACACCGGGGAGCTGTTTTTT.

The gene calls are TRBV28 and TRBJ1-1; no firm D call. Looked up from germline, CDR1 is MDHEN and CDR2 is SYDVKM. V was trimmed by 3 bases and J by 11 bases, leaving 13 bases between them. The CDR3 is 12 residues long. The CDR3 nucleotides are TGTGCCAGCAGTTTGACGGGTCTAAGGGCTTTCTTT. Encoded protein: CASSLTGLRAFF.

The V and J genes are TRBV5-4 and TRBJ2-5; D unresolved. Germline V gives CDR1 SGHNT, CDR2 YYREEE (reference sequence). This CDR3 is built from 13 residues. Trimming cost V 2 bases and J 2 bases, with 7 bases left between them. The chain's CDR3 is CASSFGAQETQYF. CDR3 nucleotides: TGTGCCAGCAGCTTCGGAGCACAAGAGACCCAGTACTTC.

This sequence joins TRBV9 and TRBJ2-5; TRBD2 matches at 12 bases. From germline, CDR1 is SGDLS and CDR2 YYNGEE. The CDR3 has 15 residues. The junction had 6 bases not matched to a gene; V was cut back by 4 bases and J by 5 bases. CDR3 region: CASSSSGGARETQYF. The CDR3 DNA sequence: TGTGCCAGCAGCTCTAGCGGGGGGGCCCGGGAGACCCAGTACTTC.

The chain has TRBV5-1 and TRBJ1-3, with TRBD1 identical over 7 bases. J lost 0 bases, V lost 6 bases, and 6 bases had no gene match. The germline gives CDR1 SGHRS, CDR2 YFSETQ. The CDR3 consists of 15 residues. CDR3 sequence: CASKAQGFSGNTIYF. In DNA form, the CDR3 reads TGCGCCAGCAAAGCACAGGGGTTCTCTGGAAACACCATATATTTT.

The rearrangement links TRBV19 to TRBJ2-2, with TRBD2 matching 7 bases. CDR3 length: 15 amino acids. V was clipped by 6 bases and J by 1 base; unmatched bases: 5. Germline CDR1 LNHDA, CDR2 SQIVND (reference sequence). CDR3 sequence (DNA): TGTGCCAGTAGAAGGGGACTACAGAACACCGGGGAGCTGTTTTTT. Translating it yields CASRRGLQNTGELFF.

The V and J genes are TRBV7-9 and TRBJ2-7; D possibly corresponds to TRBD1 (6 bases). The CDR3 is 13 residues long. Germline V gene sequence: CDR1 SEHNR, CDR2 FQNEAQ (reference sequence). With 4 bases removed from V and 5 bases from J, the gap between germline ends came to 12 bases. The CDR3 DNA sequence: TGTGCCAGCAGCTATCAAGAGGGGGACGAGCAGTACTTC. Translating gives CASSYQEGDEQYF.

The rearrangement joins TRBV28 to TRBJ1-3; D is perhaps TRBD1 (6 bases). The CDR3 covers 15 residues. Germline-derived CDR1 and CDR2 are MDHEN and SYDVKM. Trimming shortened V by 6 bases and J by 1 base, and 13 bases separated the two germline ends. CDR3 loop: CASSFRGGSGNTIYF. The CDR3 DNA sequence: TGTGCCAGCAGCTTCAGGGGAGGATCTGGAAACACCATATATTTT.

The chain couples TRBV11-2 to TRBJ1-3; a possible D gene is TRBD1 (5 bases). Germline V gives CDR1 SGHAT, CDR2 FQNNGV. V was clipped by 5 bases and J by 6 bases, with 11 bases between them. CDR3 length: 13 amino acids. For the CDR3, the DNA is TGTGCCAGCAGCCGGGGCGTATCAAACACCATATATTTT. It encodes CASSRGVSNTIYF. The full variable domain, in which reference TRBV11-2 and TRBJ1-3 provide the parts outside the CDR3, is EAGVAQSPRYKIIEKRQSVAFWCNPISGHATLYWYQQILGQGPKLLIQFQNNGVVDDSQLPKDRFSAERLKGVDSTLKIQPAKLEDSAVYLCASSRGVSNTIYFGEGSWLTVV.

CDR3 bases: TGTGCCAGCAGAACCCCCGGGGGAATCCCAAAACTGTTTTTT. Encoded protein: CASRTPGGIPKLFF. The chain carries TRBV6-6 and TRBJ1-4; D is possibly TRBD1 (5 bases). The ends were cut back, 6 bases at V and 10 bases at J, with 18 bases in the middle. Germline V gives CDR1 MNHNY, CDR2 SVGAGI (reference sequence). CDR3 length: 14 residues.

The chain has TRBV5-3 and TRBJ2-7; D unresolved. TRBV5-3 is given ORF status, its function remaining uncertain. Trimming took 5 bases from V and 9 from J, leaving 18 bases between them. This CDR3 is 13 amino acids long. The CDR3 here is CARSFIRPRGQYF. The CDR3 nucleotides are TGTGCCAGAAGTTTTATCAGGCCCCGCGGGCAGTACTTC.

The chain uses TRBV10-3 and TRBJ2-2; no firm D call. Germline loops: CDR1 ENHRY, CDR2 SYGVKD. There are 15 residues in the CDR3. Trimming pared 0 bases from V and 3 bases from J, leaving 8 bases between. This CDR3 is CAISESNYDTGELFF. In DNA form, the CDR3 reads TGTGCCATCAGTGAGTCGAACTATGACACCGGGGAGCTGTTTTTT.

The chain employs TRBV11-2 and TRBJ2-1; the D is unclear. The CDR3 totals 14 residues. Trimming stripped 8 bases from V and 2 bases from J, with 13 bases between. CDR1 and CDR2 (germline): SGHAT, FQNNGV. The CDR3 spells CASQQAGPYNEQFF. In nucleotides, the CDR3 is TGTGCCAGCCAGCAAGCTGGCCCCTACAATGAGCAGTTCTTC.

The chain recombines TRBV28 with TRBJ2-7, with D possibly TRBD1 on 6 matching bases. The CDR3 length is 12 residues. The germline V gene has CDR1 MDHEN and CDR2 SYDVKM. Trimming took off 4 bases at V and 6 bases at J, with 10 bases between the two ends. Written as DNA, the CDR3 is TGTGCCAGCAGTTCTCCAGGGGCCGAGCAGTACTTC. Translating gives CASSSPGAEQYF.

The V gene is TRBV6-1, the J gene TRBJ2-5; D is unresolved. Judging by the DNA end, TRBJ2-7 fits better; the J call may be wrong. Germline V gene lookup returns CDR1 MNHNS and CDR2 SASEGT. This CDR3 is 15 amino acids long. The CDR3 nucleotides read TGTGCCAGCAGTGAACAGAGGACGGCACCCTACGAGCAGTACTTC. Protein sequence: CASSEQRTAPYEQYF.

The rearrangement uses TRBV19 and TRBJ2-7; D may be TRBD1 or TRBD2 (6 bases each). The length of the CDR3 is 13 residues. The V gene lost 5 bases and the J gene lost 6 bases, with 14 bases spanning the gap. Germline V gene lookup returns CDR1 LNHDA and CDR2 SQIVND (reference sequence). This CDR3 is CASSPEQGGEQYF. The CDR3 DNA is TGTGCCAGTAGTCCTGAACAGGGAGGCGAGCAGTACTTC.

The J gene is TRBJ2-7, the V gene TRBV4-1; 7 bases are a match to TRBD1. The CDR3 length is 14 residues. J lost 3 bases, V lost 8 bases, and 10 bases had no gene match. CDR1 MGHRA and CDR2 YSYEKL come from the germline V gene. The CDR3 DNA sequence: TGCGCCAGCGCGAGCCTCCGGGACAGCTACGAGCAGTACTTC. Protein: CASASLRDSYEQYF.

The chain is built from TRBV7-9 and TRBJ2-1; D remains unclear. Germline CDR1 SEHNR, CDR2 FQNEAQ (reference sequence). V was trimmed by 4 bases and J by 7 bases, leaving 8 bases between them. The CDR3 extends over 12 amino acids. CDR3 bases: TGTGCCAGCAGCTCCCTCTCTAATGAGCAGTTCTTC. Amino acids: CASSSLSNEQFF.

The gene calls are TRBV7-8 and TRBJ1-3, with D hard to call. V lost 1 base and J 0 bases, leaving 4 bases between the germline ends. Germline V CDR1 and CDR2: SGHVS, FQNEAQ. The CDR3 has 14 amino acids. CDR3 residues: CASSLGVSGNTIYF. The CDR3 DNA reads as TGTGCCAGCAGCTTAGGCGTCTCTGGAAACACCATATATTTT.

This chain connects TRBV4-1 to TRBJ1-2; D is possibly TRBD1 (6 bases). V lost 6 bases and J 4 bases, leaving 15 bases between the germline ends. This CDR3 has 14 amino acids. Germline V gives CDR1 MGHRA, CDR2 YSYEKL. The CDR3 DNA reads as TGCGCCAGCAGACCACCGGACAGACCCTATGGCTACACCTTC. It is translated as CASRPPDRPYGYTF.

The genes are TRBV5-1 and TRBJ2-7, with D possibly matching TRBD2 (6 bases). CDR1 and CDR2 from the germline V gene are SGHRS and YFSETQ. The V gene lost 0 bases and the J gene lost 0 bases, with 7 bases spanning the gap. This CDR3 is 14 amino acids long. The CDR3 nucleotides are TGCGCCAGCAGCTTGGGGGGAGGCTCCTACGAGCAGTACTTC. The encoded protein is CASSLGGGSYEQYF.

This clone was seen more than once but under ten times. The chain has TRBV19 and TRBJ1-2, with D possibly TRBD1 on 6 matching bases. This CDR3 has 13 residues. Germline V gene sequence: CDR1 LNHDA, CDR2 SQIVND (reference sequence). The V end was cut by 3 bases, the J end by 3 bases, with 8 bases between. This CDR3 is CASSIRQDYGYTF. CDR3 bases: TGTGCCAGTAGTATTAGACAGGACTATGGCTACACCTTC.

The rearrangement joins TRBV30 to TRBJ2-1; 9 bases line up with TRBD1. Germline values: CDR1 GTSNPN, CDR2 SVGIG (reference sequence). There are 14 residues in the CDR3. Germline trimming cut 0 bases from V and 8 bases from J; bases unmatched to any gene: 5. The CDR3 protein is CAWSVPGQGYEQFF. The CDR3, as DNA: TGTGCCTGGAGTGTACCGGGACAGGGCTATGAGCAGTTCTTC. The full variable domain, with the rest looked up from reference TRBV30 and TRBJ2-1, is SQTIHQWPATLVQPVGSPLSLECTVEGTSNPNLYWYRQAAGRGLQLLFYSVGIGQISSEVPQNLSASRPQDRQFILSSKKLLLSDSGFYLCAWSVPGQGYEQFFGPGTRLTVL.

The DNA for the CDR3 is TGTGCCAGCAGCCCCCGGGGACTAGCGGGAGTTGCAGATACGCAGTATTTT. Amino acids: CASSPRGLAGVADTQYF. The chain employs TRBV28 and TRBJ2-3; 14 bases align to TRBD2. Germline V gene lookup returns CDR1 MDHEN and CDR2 SYDVKM. V was clipped by 6 bases and J by 4 bases; unmatched bases: 9. The CDR3 is 17 amino acids.

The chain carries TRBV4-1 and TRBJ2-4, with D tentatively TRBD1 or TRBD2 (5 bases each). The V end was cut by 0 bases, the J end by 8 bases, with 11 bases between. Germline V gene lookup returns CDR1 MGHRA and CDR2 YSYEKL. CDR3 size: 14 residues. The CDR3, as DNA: TGCGCCAGCAGCCAAGAAGGAAGAGGGGACATTCAGTACTTC. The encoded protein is CASSQEGRGDIQYF.